Listed below are T cell receptor beta chains from one sample, sequenced in a study of cytomegalovirus exposure and HLA in healthy donors. Method: immunoSEQ multiplex PCR; TCRdb's copy keeps in-frame clones and lacks some. The sample lists nearly 110,000 clones, approximately 81% occurring once. The specimen was PBMCs. Source of these receptors: a young man in good health and CMV-seronegative. The conserved cysteine and the conserved F or W are not part of the CDR3 here. Rows may omit the clone size; those that give it use once, few, many or a size class.

j_call	v_call	clone_size	cdr3_aa
TRBJ1-1	TRBV6-4	NA	ASSDSAEMDTEAF
TRBJ2-5	TRBV11-2	once	ASSPGRLAGPLTRETQY
TRBJ2-1	TRBV27	NA	ASGVTYYNEQF
TRBJ2-3	TRBV6-5	once	ASRMQGSTDTQY
TRBJ2-7	TRBV6-5	NA	ASSYLGTGDNEQY
TRBJ1-1	TRBV25-1	NA	ASSGEGYTEAF
TRBJ2-7	TRBV11-3	NA	ASSPGGGKYEQY
TRBJ1-1	TRBV29-1	once	SVAKNTEAF
TRBJ2-1	TRBV29-1	NA	SVPSGRGRGQF
TRBJ2-7	TRBV19	few	ASRRRQGADEQY
TRBJ2-5	TRBV20-1	NA	SASQGETQY
TRBJ1-1	TRBV6-6	once	ASIHRGSAEAF
TRBJ1-1	TRBV11-2	few	ASSPPKLYSWTEAF
TRBJ2-3	TRBV4-1	once	ASSHPRTSLTDTQY
TRBJ2-5	TRBV7-6	NA	ASSLGVHQRETQY
TRBJ1-1	TRBV5-6	NA	ASRRRRDTEAF
TRBJ1-1	TRBV6-1	NA	ASKDSIRNTEAF
TRBJ1-5	TRBV9	once	ASSVSGRVNQPQH
TRBJ1-2	TRBV7-9	NA	ASSFQGQNYGYT
TRBJ1-6	TRBV7-6	NA	ASSLEPGVDNSPLH
TRBJ2-1	TRBV5-1	NA	ASSPTGQGGYNEQF
TRBJ2-3	TRBV27	few	ASSGVLTDTQY
TRBJ2-1	TRBV5-1	NA	ASSSGLAYNEQF
TRBJ2-7	TRBV11-2	NA	ASSSSDREGDEQY
TRBJ2-7	TRBV2	NA	ASSEENRPYEQY
TRBJ1-1	TRBV30	once	AWRKAGGNTEAF
TRBJ2-1	TRBV7-6	NA	ASSSGTTFREQF
TRBJ2-7	TRBV15	NA	ATRSGQVGREQY
TRBJ2-1	TRBV30	NA	AWSPSGSLDEQF
TRBJ1-1	TRBV28	few	ASSPSKTGGFGMNTEAF
TRBJ1-5	TRBV2	NA	ASSERGDSNQPQH
TRBJ2-3	TRBV10-3	once	AISGTGSTDTQY
TRBJ2-3	TRBV14	NA	ASSLTLLAGVTDTQY
TRBJ2-5	TRBV19	few	ARAGGRQETQY
TRBJ1-1	TRBV6-1	NA	ASSGTENTEAF
TRBJ2-7	TRBV13	NA	ASSLGTSGGGEQY
TRBJ2-1	TRBV6-5	NA	ASSIQGVWNEQF
TRBJ2-7	TRBV5-3	once	ARSLASGEQY
TRBJ2-6	TRBV4-1	few	ASSQDRGTGANVLT
TRBJ2-2	TRBV10-3	once	AISGQGGTGELF
TRBJ1-5	TRBV15	NA	ATSRDRDDQPQH
TRBJ1-4	TRBV4-1	NA	ASSQEFRGSTNEKLF
TRBJ1-3	TRBV5-1	NA	ASSRRDRASGNTIY
TRBJ2-1	TRBV30	NA	AWGGLADNEQF